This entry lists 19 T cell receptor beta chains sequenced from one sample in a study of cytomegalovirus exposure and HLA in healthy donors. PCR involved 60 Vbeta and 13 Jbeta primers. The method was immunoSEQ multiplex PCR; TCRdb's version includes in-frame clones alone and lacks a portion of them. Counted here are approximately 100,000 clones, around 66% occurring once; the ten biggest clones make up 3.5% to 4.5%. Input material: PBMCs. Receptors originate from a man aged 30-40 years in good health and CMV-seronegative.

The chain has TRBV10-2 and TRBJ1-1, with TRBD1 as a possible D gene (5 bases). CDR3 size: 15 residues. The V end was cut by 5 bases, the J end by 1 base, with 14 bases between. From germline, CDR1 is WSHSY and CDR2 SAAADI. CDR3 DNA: TGCGCCAGCAGTCCTCAACAGGTAGGGAACACTGAAGCTTTCTTT. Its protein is CASSPQQVGNTEAFF.

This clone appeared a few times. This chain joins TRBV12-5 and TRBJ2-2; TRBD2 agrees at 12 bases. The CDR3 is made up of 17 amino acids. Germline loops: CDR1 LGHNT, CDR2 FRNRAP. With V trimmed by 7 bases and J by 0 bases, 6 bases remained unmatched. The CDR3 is CASAIRTSGANTGELFF. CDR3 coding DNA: TGTGCTAGTGCCATCAGGACTAGCGGGGCGAACACCGGGGAGCTGTTTTTT.

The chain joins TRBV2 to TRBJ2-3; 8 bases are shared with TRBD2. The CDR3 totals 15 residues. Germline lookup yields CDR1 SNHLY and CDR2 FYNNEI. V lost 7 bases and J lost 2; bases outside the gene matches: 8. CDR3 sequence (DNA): TGTGCCAGCATGCAGGGACTAGAGATCACAGATACGCAGTATTTT. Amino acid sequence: CASMQGLEITDTQYF.

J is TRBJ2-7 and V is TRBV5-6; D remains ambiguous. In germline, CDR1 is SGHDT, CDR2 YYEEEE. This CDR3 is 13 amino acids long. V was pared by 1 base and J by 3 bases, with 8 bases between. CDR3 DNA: TGTGCCAGCAGCTTGCCCCGGTTCTACGAGCAGTACTTC. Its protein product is CASSLPRFYEQYF.

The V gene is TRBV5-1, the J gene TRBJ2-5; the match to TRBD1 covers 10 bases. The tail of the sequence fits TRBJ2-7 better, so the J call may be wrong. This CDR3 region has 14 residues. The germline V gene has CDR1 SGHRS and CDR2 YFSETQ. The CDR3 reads CASSWTGGSYEQYF. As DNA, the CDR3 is TGCGCCAGCAGCTGGACAGGGGGTTCCTACGAGCAGTACTTC.

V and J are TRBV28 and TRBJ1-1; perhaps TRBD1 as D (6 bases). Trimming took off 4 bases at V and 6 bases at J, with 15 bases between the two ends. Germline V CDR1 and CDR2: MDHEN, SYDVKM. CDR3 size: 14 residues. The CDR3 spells CASSSSQGHAEAFF. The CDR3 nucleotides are TGTGCCAGCAGTTCCTCTCAGGGGCACGCTGAAGCTTTCTTT.

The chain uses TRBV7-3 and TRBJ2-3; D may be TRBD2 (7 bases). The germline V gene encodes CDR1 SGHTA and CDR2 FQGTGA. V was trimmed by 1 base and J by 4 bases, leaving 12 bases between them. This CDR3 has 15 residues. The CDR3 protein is CASSLRGGDSDTQYF. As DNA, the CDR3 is TGTGCCAGCAGCTTAAGGGGGGGCGACTCAGATACGCAGTATTTT.

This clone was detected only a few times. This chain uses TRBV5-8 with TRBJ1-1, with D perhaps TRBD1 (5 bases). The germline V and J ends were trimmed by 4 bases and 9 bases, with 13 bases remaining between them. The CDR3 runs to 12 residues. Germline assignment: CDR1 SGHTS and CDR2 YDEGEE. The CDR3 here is CASSPRQRKAFF. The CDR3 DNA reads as TGTGCCAGCAGCCCCAGACAGAGGAAAGCTTTCTTT.

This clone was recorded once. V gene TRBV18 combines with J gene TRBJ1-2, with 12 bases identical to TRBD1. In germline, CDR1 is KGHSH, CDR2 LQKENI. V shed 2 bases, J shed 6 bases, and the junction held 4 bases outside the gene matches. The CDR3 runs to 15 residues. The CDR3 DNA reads TGTGCCAGCTCACCATTGGGACAGGGGGCAGATGGCTACACCTTC. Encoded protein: CASSPLGQGADGYTF. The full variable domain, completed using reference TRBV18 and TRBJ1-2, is NAGVMQNPRHLVRRRGQEARLRCSPMKGHSHVYWYRQLPEEGLKFMVYLQKENIIDESGMPKERFSAEFPKEGPSILRIQQVVRGDSAAYFCASSPLGQGADGYTFGSGTRLTVV.

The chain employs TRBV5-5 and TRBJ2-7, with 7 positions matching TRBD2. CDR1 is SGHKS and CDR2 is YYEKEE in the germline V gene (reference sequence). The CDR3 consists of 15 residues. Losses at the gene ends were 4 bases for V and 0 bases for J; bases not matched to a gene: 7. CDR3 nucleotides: TGTGCCAGCAGCAATATAGCGGGCAGCTCCTACGAGCAGTACTTC. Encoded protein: CASSNIAGSSYEQYF.

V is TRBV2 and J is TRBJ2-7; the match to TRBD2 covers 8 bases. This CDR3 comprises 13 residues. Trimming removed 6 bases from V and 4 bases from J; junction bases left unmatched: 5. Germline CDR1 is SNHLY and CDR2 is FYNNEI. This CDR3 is CASRGLVPYEQYF. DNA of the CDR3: TGTGCCAGCAGGGGACTAGTCCCGTACGAGCAGTACTTC.

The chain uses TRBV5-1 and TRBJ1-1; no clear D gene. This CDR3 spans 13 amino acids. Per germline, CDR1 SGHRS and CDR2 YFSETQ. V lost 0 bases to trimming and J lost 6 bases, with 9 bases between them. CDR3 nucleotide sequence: TGCGCCAGCAGCTTGGTAGGGAGGTCTGAAGCTTTCTTT. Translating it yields CASSLVGRSEAFF.

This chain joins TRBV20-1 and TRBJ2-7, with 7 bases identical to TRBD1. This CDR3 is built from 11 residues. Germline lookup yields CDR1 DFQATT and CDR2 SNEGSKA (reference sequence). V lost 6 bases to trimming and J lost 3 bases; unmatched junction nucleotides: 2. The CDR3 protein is CSAAGGYEQYF. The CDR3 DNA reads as TGCAGTGCCGCAGGGGGCTACGAGCAGTACTTC.

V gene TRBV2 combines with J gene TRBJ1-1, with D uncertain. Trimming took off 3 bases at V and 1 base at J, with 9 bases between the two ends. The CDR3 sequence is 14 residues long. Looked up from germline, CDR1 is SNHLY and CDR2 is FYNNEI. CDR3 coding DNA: TGTGCCAGCAGTGATTTACGGGGGAACACTGAAGCTTTCTTT. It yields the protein CASSDLRGNTEAFF.

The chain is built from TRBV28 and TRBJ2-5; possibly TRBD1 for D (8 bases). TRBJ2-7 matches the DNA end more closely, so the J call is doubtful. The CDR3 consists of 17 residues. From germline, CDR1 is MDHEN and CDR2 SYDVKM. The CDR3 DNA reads TGTGCCAGCAGGAGCTCGGACAGGGAGGGATTGATCTACGAGCAGTACTTC. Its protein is CASRSSDREGLIYEQYF.

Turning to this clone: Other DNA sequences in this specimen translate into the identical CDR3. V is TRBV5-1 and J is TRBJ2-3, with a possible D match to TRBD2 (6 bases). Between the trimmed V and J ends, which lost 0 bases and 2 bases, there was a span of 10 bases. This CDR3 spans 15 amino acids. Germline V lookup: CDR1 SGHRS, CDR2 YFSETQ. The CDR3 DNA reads TGCGCCAGCAGCTTGGGCGGGGTTGACACAGATACGCAGTATTTT. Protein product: CASSLGGVDTDTQYF.

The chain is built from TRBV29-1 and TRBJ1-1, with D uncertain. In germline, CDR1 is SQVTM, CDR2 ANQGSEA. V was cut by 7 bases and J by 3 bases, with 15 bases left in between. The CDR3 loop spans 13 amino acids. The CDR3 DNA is TGCAGCGGCCAACAGCGGCGGGACACTGAAGCTTTCTTT. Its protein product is CSGQQRRDTEAFF.

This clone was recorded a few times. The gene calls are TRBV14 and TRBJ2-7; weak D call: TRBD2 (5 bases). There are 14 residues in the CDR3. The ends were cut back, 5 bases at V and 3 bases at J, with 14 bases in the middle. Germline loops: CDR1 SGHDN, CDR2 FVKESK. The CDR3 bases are TGTGCCAGCAGCGCCGGACTGGGAAGCTACGAGCAGTACTTC. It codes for CASSAGLGSYEQYF.

CDR3 region: CASSSRGRGTEAFF. CDR3 in DNA: TGTGCCAGCAGTTCTAGGGGGCGAGGCACTGAAGCTTTCTTT. The rearrangement links TRBV27 to TRBJ1-1; 7 positions agree with TRBD1. Germline assignment: CDR1 MNHEY and CDR2 SMNVEV (reference sequence). The CDR3 has 14 residues. The J segment lost 4 bases and the V segment lost 4 bases, leaving 6 bases of the junction unmatched.